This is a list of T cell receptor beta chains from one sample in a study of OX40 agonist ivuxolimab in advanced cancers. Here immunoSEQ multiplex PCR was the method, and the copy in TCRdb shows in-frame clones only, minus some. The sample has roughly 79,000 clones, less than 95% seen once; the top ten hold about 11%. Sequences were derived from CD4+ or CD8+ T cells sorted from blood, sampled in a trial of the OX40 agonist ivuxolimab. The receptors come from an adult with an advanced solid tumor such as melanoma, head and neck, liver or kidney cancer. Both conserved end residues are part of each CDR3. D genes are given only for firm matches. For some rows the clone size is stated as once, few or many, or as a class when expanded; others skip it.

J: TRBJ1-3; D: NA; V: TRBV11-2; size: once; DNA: TGTGCCAGCAGTCCGGGGCCGGGGAACGGGAACACCATATATTTT; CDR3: CASSPGPGNGNTIYF
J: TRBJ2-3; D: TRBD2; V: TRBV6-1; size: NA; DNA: TGTGCCAGCAGGGACACTAGCGGGGGTGCAGATACGCAGTATTTT; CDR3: CASRDTSGGADTQYF
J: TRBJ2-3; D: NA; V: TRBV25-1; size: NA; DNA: TGTGCCAGCAAGTCCGATACGCAGTATTTT; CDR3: CASKSDTQYF
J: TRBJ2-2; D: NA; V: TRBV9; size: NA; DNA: TGTGCCAGCAGCGTAGTTGGAGGGGGCGACGGGGAGCTGTTTTTT; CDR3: CASSVVGGGDGELFF
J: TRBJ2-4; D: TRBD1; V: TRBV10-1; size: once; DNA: TGCGCCAGCAGTGAGACTTTACAGGGGGCCAAAAACATTCAGTACTTC; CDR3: CASSETLQGAKNIQYF
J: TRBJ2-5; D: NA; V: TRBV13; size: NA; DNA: TGTGCCAGCAGCTTATACAGGGCAGAGACCCAGTACTTC; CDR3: CASSLYRAETQYF
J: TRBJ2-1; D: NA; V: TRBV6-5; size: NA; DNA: TGTGCCAGCAGTTACTCGTTCCAACATGAAATCAATGAGCAGTTCTTC; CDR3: CASSYSFQHEINEQFF
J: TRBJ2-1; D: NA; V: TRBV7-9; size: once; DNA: TGTGCCAGCAGCCCCGTACGGGGCTACAATGAGCAGTTCTTC; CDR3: CASSPVRGYNEQFF
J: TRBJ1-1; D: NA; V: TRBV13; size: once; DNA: TGTGCCAGCACCGTCGAGGGTCGGGCTGAAGCTTTCTTT; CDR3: CASTVEGRAEAFF
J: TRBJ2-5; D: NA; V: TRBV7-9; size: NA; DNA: TGTGCCAGCAGCCACTCAGGGGAGACCCAGTACTTC; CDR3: CASSHSGETQYF
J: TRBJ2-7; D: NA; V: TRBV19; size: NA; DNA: TGTGCCACTCGCACATTGGGCAGTTCCTCCTACGAGCAGTACTTC; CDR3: CATRTLGSSSYEQYF
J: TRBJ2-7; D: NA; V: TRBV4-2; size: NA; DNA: TGTGCCAGCAGCCAAGATAGGGGATCATACGAGCAGTACTTC; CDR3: CASSQDRGSYEQYF
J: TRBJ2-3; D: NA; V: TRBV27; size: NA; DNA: TGTGCCAGCAGTTCCCCCGGACGGCCTACGCAGTATTTT; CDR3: CASSSPGRPTQYF
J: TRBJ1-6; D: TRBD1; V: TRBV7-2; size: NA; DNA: TGTGCCAGCAGCGTCACAGGGGGGCGTAGCTCCTATAATTCACCCCTCCACTTT; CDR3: CASSVTGGRSSYNSPLHF
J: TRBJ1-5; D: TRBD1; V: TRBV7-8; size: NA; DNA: TGTGCCAGCAGCTTTCTTCAGGGGGACGGGCAGCCCCAGCATTTT; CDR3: CASSFLQGDGQPQHF
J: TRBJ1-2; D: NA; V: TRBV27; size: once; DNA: TGTGCCAGCAGTTTATCAGCCGGGACGGGGAGGGAGTATGGCTACACCTTC; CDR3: CASSLSAGTGREYGYTF
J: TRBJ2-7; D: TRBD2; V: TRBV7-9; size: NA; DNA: TGTGCCAGCAGCTCCCAAGTGGGGGGGAACGAGCAGTACTTC; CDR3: CASSSQVGGNEQYF
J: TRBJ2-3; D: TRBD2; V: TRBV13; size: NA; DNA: TGTGCCAGCAGAGTAGCGGGGGGGCCAACAGATACGCAGTATTTT; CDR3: CASRVAGGPTDTQYF
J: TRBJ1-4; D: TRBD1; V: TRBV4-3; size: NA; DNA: TGCGCCAGCAGCCAAGGGGTGGACAGGGCCGGTGAAAAACTGTTTTTT; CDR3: CASSQGVDRAGEKLFF
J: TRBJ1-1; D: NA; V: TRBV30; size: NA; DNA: TGTGCCTGGAGAGGGGGGAACACTGAAGCTTTCTTT; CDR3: CAWRGGNTEAFF
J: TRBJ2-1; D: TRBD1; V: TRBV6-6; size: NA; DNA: TGTGCCAGCAGTTACTCGGACAGGGGGATTTACAATGAGCAGTTCTTC; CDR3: CASSYSDRGIYNEQFF
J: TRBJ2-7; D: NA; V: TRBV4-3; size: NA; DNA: TGCGCCAGCAGCCAAGGTGCCAGGGGGGGTGGCTACGAGCAGTACTTC; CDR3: CASSQGARGGGYEQYF
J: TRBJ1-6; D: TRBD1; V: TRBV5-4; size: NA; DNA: TGTGCCAGCAGCTTGTACAGGGGTTCACCCCTCCACTTT; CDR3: CASSLYRGSPLHF
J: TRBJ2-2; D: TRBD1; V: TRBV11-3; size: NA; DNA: TGTGCCAGCAGCCCCCGACTGGGACAGGCCGGGGAGCTGTTTTTT; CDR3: CASSPRLGQAGELFF
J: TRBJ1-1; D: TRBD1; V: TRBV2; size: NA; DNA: TGTGCCAGCAGTGACCGCAGGGGGCTAACTGAAGCTTTCTTT; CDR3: CASSDRRGLTEAFF
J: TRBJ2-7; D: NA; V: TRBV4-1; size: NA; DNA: TGCGCCAGCAGCCAAGATACGGTACACTACGAGCAGTACTTC; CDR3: CASSQDTVHYEQYF
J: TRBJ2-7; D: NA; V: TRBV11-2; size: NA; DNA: TGTGCCAGCAGCTTACCCCTCTACCCTAGCTACGAGCAGTACTTC; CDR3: CASSLPLYPSYEQYF
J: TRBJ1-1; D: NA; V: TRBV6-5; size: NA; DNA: TGTGCCAGCAGGGTCACCGGGATGAACACTGAAGCTTTCTTT; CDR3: CASRVTGMNTEAFF
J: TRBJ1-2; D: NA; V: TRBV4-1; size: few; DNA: TGCGCCAGCAGCCAAGAACCCGGCCAGTCCTATGGCTACACCTTC; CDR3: CASSQEPGQSYGYTF
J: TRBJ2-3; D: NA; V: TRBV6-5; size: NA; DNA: TGTGCCAGCAGCCTAACCGGGGCCCCCACAGATACGCAGTATTTT; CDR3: CASSLTGAPTDTQYF
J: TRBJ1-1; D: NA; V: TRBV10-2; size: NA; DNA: TGCGCCAGCAGTGAGTCGAAAAACACTGAAGCTTTCTTT; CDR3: CASSESKNTEAFF
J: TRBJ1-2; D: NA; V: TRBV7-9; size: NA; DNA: TGTGCCAGCAGCTTAGGTCTTGGAGGGAAGGACGGCTACACCTTC; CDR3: CASSLGLGGKDGYTF
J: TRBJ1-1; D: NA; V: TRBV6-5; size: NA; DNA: TGTGCCGGAGCAGCGGGGCAAGCTTTCTTT; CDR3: CAGAAGQAFF
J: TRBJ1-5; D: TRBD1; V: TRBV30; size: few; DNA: TGTGCCTGGAGTGGCGGACAGGGCGGGCCCCAGCATTTT; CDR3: CAWSGGQGGPQHF
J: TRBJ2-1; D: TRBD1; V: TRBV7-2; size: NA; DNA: TGTGCCAGCAGCTTAGCAGGGGGCCACTACAATGAGCAGTTCTTC; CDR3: CASSLAGGHYNEQFF
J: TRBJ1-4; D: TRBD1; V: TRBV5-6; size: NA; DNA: TGTGCCAGCAGCTTGGACAGGGGGGCTAATGAAAAACTGTTTTTT; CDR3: CASSLDRGANEKLFF
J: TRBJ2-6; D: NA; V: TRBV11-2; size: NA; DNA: TGTGCCAGCAGCTTAGAACACTTCGGGGCCAACGTCCTGACTTTC; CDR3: CASSLEHFGANVLTF
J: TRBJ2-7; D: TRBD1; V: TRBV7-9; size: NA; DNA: TGTGCCAGCAGCTTAGAGGGGGCTGGTTACGAGCAGTACTTC; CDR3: CASSLEGAGYEQYF
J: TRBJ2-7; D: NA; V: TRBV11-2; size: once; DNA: TGTGCCAGTACAGGCACCCGAGAGAACTACGAGCAGTACTTC; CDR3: CASTGTRENYEQYF
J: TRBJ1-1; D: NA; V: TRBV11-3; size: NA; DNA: TGTGCCAGCAGCGCTGGGGGGGGACCCGAAGCTTTCTTT; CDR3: CASSAGGGPEAFF
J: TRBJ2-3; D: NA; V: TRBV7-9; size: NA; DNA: TGTGCCAGCAGCTTACCCTCTGGCCCCCAGGCCACAGATACGCAGTATTTT; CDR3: CASSLPSGPQATDTQYF
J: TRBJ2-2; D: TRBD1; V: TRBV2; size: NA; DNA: TGTGCCAGCACGGGGACAGGGCACATGAACACCGGGGAGCTGTTTTTT; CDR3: CASTGTGHMNTGELFF
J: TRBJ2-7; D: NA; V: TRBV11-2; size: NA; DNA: TGTGCCAGCAGCGAAGGTTGGGTGCAGTACTTC; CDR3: CASSEGWVQYF
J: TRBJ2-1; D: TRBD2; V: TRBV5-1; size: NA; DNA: TGCGCCAGCAGCTTGGGACTAGCGGACTACAATGAGCAGTTCTTC; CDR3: CASSLGLADYNEQFF
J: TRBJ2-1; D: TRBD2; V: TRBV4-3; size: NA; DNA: TGCGCCAGCAGCCTGGGGAGCGGGGGGGCAAATGAGCAGTTCTTC; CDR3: CASSLGSGGANEQFF
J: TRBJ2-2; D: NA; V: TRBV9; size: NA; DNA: TGTGCCAGCAGCCCAGACAGTTCCGGGGAGCTGTTTTTT; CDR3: CASSPDSSGELFF
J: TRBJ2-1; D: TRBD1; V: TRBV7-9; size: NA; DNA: TGTGCCAGCAGCTTCGGACAGGGGGTCTTCAAAGAGGGTCAGTTCTTC; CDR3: CASSFGQGVFKEGQFF
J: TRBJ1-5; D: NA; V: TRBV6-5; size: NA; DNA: TGTGCCAGCAGCCCTCGTATTAGGGGCGCTCAGCCCCAGCATTTT; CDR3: CASSPRIRGAQPQHF
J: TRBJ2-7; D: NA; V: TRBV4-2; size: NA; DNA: TGTGCCAGCAGCCAAGATCGGGCCAGATACTACGAGCAGTACTTC; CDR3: CASSQDRARYYEQYF